A selection of T cell receptor beta chains follows, all from one sample in a study of T cells after yellow fever vaccination. TCRdb re-called the 5' RACE reads with MiXCR, one entry per CDR3 protein. The repertoire includes roughly 520,000 distinct CDR3 sequences, about a fifth of them detected once, and approximately 15% sits in the top ten. The specimen comprised PBMCs, sampled approximately 20 days after the first yellow fever vaccination. Receptors originate from a young man who received the YFV17D yellow fever vaccine. Both conserved end residues are part of each CDR3. Fields, in order: clone size, D gene, J gene, V gene, CDR3 DNA, CDR3 protein. The D gene is left open where the match is weak. Size tells how often a clone was seen (once, few, many) or the class of an expanded clone, and some rows leave it out.

few | - | TRBJ2-1 | TRBV4-3 | TGCGCCAGCAGCCAAGGAGAAAGGCCCAATGAGCAGTTCTTC | CASSQGERPNEQFF
few | - | TRBJ1-2 | TRBV20-1 | TGCAGTGCTTCAACCCCAGTCTATGGCTACACCTTC | CSASTPVYGYTF
- | - | TRBJ1-2 | TRBV24-1 | TGTGCCACCGCAGGGGTCCTCCGAAACGGCTATGGCTACACCTTC | CATAGVLRNGYGYTF
- | - | TRBJ2-5 | TRBV7-9 | TGTGCAACAGGCAGGGTTGGTCAGGGAGAGACCCAGTACTTC | CATGRVGQGETQYF
- | - | TRBJ1-1 | TRBV18 | TGTGCCAGCTCACCACGGACGCAGACAGTTGGAGAAAAAGCTTTCTTT | CASSPRTQTVGEKAFF
- | - | TRBJ2-1 | TRBV20-1 | TGCAGTGCTAGCCGGAGCTCCTACAATGAGCAGTTCTTC | CSASRSSYNEQFF
many | TRBD1 | TRBJ2-3 | TRBV5-1 | TGCGCCAGCAGCGTGAAAAACGCCGGGACAGGGAATACAGATACGCAGTATTTT | CASSVKNAGTGNTDTQYF
few | TRBD2 | TRBJ2-3 | TRBV7-9 | TGTGCCAGCAGCTTCACCCCGACTAGCGGGGTAACAGATACGCAGTATTTT | CASSFTPTSGVTDTQYF
- | - | TRBJ1-6 | TRBV20-1 | TGCAGTGCCGATCAGAGGGAGCATAATTCACCCCTCCACTTT | CSADQREHNSPLHF
- | - | TRBJ2-3 | TRBV7-3 | TGTGCCAGCAGCTTGGCTAGCGCAGATACGCAGTATTTT | CASSLASADTQYF
- | - | TRBJ2-5 | TRBV4-3 | TGCGCCAGCAGCCAAACCACTAGCCACTCACAGGCCCAGTACTTC | CASSQTTSHSQAQYF
few | - | TRBJ2-1 | TRBV5-1 | TGCGCCAGCAGCTTGATGGGGGCCGACAATGAGCAGTTCTTC | CASSLMGADNEQFF
- | - | TRBJ1-6 | TRBV6-1 | TGTGCCAGCAGACGCGAAGACCCCGGCCCAAATTCACCCCTCCACTTT | CASRREDPGPNSPLHF
- | - | TRBJ2-5 | TRBV7-2 | TGTGCCAGCAGCTTAGTCAGCGGGCCGGAGACCCAGTACTTC | CASSLVSGPETQYF
- | - | TRBJ1-4 | TRBV3-1 | TGTGCCAGCAGCCCCCGGCCCATAAATGAAAAACTGTTTTTT | CASSPRPINEKLFF
- | - | TRBJ1-3 | TRBV20-1 | TGCAGTGCTAGAGCCCCGTGGGGGGCTGGAAACACCATATATTTT | CSARAPWGAGNTIYF
- | - | TRBJ2-2 | TRBV13 | TGTGCCAGCAAGAGGACCGGGGAGCTGTTTTTT | CASKRTGELFF
once | TRBD1 | TRBJ2-2 | TRBV12-3/TRBV12-4 | TGTGCCAGCATGTGGGACAGATCGAACACCGGGGAGCTGTTTTTT | CASMWDRSNTGELFF
- | TRBD1 | TRBJ1-3 | TRBV5-1 | TGCGCCAGCAGCTCCGGAGACAGGGGGAGGACTGGAAACACCATATATTTT | CASSSGDRGRTGNTIYF
few | - | TRBJ1-1 | TRBV13 | TGTGCCAGCAGTATTGGAACAGCCATGGAAGCTTTCTTT | CASSIGTAMEAFF
many | TRBD2 | TRBJ2-1 | TRBV6-2/TRBV6-3 | TGTGCCAGCACCCCCGCGGCGGGGGGTTCAGTCTTC | CASTPAAGGSVF
many | - | TRBJ2-2 | TRBV12-3/TRBV12-4 | TGTGCCAGCAGCGAACAGGGCCCCGGGGAGCTGTTTTTT | CASSEQGPGELFF
few | TRBD2 | TRBJ2-3 | TRBV12-3/TRBV12-4 | TGTGCCAGCAGCGGGGGGGGGGGCACAGATACGCAGTATTTT | CASSGGGGTDTQYF
- | - | TRBJ2-6 | TRBV9 | TGTGCCAGCAGCGTATCAGGGGTGGCCAACGTCCTGACTTTC | CASSVSGVANVLTF
few | - | TRBJ1-5 | TRBV6-1 | TGTGCCAGCAGAAAAGACAGCCTGACAAATCAGCCCCAGCATTTT | CASRKDSLTNQPQHF
many | TRBD1 | TRBJ2-2 | TRBV5-1 | TGCGCCAGCAGCTACTGGACAGGGGGCGACGGGGAGCTGTTTTTT | CASSYWTGGDGELFF
- | - | TRBJ2-2 | TRBV2 | TGTGCCAGCAGGGAGCAAGTTGCGCTGTTTTTT | CASREQVALFF
- | - | TRBJ1-2 | TRBV4-3 | TGCGCCAGCAGCCAAGATTGGGGCTATTATGGCTACACCTTC | CASSQDWGYYGYTF
- | - | TRBJ2-5 | TRBV15 | TGTGCCACCAGCCCCAGGTGGATGATCGAAGAGACCCAGTACTTC | CATSPRWMIEETQYF
few | TRBD1 | TRBJ2-5 | TRBV7-2 | TGTGCCAGCAGCTTAGCGTGGACAGGGGGCGGAGAGACCCAGTACTTC | CASSLAWTGGGETQYF
- | - | TRBJ1-5 | TRBV4-2 | TGTGCCAGCAGCCAAGATCCCCAGGGAGGGAAGTGGAATCAGCCCCAGCATTTT | CASSQDPQGGKWNQPQHF
few | TRBD1 | TRBJ1-4 | TRBV7-2 | TGTGCCAGCAGGAGGGGACAGGGTAATGAAAAACTGTTTTTT | CASRRGQGNEKLFF
- | - | TRBJ2-2 | TRBV5-1 | TGCGCCAGCAGCTTGGAGGTCGCCACCGGGGAGCTGTTTTTT | CASSLEVATGELFF
- | TRBD2 | TRBJ2-5 | TRBV5-1 | TGCGCCAGCAACAGCGGGGGATCTCAAGAGACCCAGTACTTC | CASNSGGSQETQYF
- | TRBD2 | TRBJ2-5 | TRBV7-2 | TGTGCCAGCAGCCCCCACCCCTGGACTAGCGGGGGGGAGACCCAGTACTTC | CASSPHPWTSGGETQYF
many | - | TRBJ2-3 | TRBV7-9 | TGTGCCGGGGGATACACAGATACGCAGTATTTT | CAGGYTDTQYF
few | TRBD1 | TRBJ2-3 | TRBV7-2 | TGTGCCAGCAGCAGGGACAGGGGGCTCACAGATACGCAGTATTTT | CASSRDRGLTDTQYF
- | - | TRBJ1-2 | TRBV6-5 | TGTGCCAGCAGTTACGATGGAGGCAGATATATTAACTATGGCTACACCTTC | CASSYDGGRYINYGYTF
- | - | TRBJ1-1 | TRBV9 | TGTGCCAGCAGCGTCGACAGTTTCACTGAAGCTTTCTTT | CASSVDSFTEAFF
few | - | TRBJ2-3 | TRBV25-1 | TGTGCCAGCAGTGACCCCGCGAACTCAGATACGCAGTATTTT | CASSDPANSDTQYF
many | - | TRBJ1-2 | TRBV20-1 | TGCAGTGCTACCTCGGCCACGGCGTTTGGCTATGGCTACACCTTC | CSATSATAFGYGYTF
- | - | TRBJ2-3 | TRBV27 | TGTGCGGCTCTTGCCTCTAATAAGGGTACGCAGTATTTT | CAALASNKGTQYF
- | - | TRBJ2-7 | TRBV29-1 | TGCAGCGTTGAAATCGGCTCCTACGAGCAGTACTTC | CSVEIGSYEQYF
few | TRBD2 | TRBJ2-5 | TRBV24-1 | TGTGCCACCAGTGACCCGGGGGGTGAGACCCAGTACTTC | CATSDPGGETQYF
few | TRBD2 | TRBJ2-1 | TRBV10-3 | TGTGCCATCAGTGGAATAGCGGGGGGGAACAATGAGCAGTTCTTC | CAISGIAGGNNEQFF
few | - | TRBJ1-1 | TRBV15 | TGTGCCACCAGCGGGAGAGTAAACACTGAAGCTTTCTTT | CATSGRVNTEAFF